This TCR beta chain was retrieved from a study of human T cells and chemical hapten exposure. Study-level information: The study traced per-sample TCR yield variation mainly to small differences in pooled library volumes.

Time point here: pre-sensitization, week 0. Treatment noted: therapeutic diphenylcyclopropenone sensitization with weekly scalp DPC. Each CDR3 protein gets one entry after TCRdb re-called the RACE reads with MiXCR. The sample includes 250,000 or so distinct CDR3 sequences, about 9.4% seen only once; the top ten take over 2%. This clonotype was sampled from a woman aged 40-49 years with alopecia areata. Some clones in this sample may be carry-over from other donors' samples. The source was whole blood, collected in connection with sensitization to the hapten diphenylcyclopropenone (DPC).

In DNA, the CDR3 is TGTGCCAGCAGTTTAGGGGACAGGACAAATTCACCCCTCCACTTT. Its protein product is CASSLGDRTNSPLHF. J is TRBJ1-6 and V is TRBV28, with 8 bases fitting TRBD1. The CDR3 sequence is 15 residues long. Trimming cost V 2 bases and J 7 bases; bases outside gene matches: 4. Germline CDR1 MDHEN, CDR2 SYDVKM.